The 15 T cell receptor beta chains given below trace back to one sample, sequenced in a study of shared clonotypes between healthy human individuals. The table came from immunoSEQ multiplex PCR; TCRdb's copy has only in-frame clones and leaves some out. The sample includes millions of clones, just under 95% of them seen just once. Naive CD8 cells were CD45RO-negative, positively selected for CCR7, excluding terminally differentiated effector memory CD45RA+ cells. The sample comprised naive CD8+ T cells sorted from blood. The receptors come from a young man in good health.

This clone has only one observation. The rearrangement joins TRBV5-1 to TRBJ1-2; 7 bases agree with TRBD1. The length of the CDR3 is 13 residues. The V gene end was trimmed by 2 bases and the J gene end by 4 bases; junction bases not matched to a gene: 2. Germline V gives CDR1 SGHRS, CDR2 YFSETQ. This chain's CDR3 is CASSFGTVYGYTF. The CDR3 DNA follows: TGCGCCAGCAGCTTCGGGACAGTCTATGGCTACACCTTC.

The rearrangement joins TRBV27 to TRBJ1-2, with TRBD1 identical over 9 bases. Germline CDR1 MNHEY, CDR2 SMNVEV (reference sequence). The CDR3 spans 14 residues. Losses at the gene ends were 5 bases for V and 4 bases for J; bases not matched to a gene: 5. The CDR3 sequence: CASSLTGGLYGYTF. Written as DNA, the CDR3 is TGTGCCAGCAGTCTGACAGGGGGTCTCTATGGCTACACCTTC.

The genes are TRBV30 and TRBJ1-2; the match to TRBD1 covers 8 bases. The CDR3 is 15 residues long. Germline assignment: CDR1 GTSNPN and CDR2 SVGIG (reference sequence). V gave up 3 bases and J gave up 5 bases; unmatched junction bases: 11. The CDR3 nucleotides are TGTGCCTGGAGGGCCCATCGAACAGGGGGGTATGGCTACACCTTC. Translated: CAWRAHRTGGYGYTF.

This chain uses TRBV7-6 with TRBJ2-5, with D hard to call. The germline CDR1 and CDR2 sequences are SGHVS and FNYEAQ. The length of the CDR3 is 14 residues. V lost 3 bases, J lost 5 bases, and 13 bases lay in between. The CDR3 reads CASSFLLGLETQYF. The CDR3 nucleotides read TGTGCCAGCAGCTTTTTGTTGGGGTTGGAGACCCAGTACTTC.

The chain combines TRBV30 with TRBJ1-5; D is possibly TRBD1 (5 bases). From germline, CDR1 is GTSNPN and CDR2 SVGIG (reference sequence). Trimming stripped 3 bases from V and 2 bases from J, with 11 bases between. The CDR3 extends over 14 amino acids. This CDR3 reads CAWSSQGGNQPQHF. CDR3 in DNA: TGTGCCTGGAGCTCCCAAGGGGGCAATCAGCCCCAGCATTTT.

The chain recombines TRBV5-6 with TRBJ2-1, with D possibly being TRBD1 or TRBD2 (6 bases each). V shed 5 bases and J shed 8 bases, with 20 bases lying between them. Germline values: CDR1 SGHDT, CDR2 YYEEEE. The CDR3 is made up of 15 amino acids. CDR3 sequence reads: CASRSLGGGHYEQFF. The CDR3 nucleotides are TGTGCCAGCAGATCGCTAGGGGGAGGACACTATGAGCAGTTCTTC.

This chain connects TRBV5-1 to TRBJ2-2; weak D call: TRBD2 (6 bases). V lost 0 bases and J lost 4, with 10 bases in between. This CDR3 contains 15 residues. CDR1 and CDR2 (germline): SGHRS, YFSETQ. CDR3 in DNA: TGCGCCAGCAGCTTGGCGGAGGGCGGCACCGGGGAGCTGTTTTTT. It specifies CASSLAEGGTGELFF.

This clone came up a few times. J is TRBJ1-3 and V is TRBV30; no clear D gene. The CDR3 covers 14 residues. Trimming removed 2 bases from V and 1 base from J, with 9 bases in between. CDR1 is GTSNPN, CDR2 SVGIG, per germline (reference sequence). In nucleotides, the CDR3 is TGTGCCTGGAGTAGAAGACGGTCTGGAAACACCATATATTTT. Amino acid sequence: CAWSRRRSGNTIYF.

This chain links TRBV6-5 with TRBJ2-2; D ambiguous. The germline V and J ends were trimmed by 2 bases and 4 bases, with 11 bases remaining between them. Per the germline V gene, CDR1 is MNHEY and CDR2 is SVGAGI. CDR3 length: 15 residues. Here the CDR3 DNA reads TGTGCCAGCAGTTACGATACCCTACTCACCGGGGAGCTGTTTTTT. It translates to CASSYDTLLTGELFF.

This chain connects TRBV7-9 to TRBJ2-5, with D possibly TRBD1 on 6 matching bases. The V end was cut by 1 base, the J end by 4 bases, with 13 bases between. The CDR3 loop spans 15 amino acids. In germline, CDR1 is SEHNR, CDR2 FQNEAQ (reference sequence). The CDR3 here is CASSLGPGQPETQYF. As DNA, the CDR3 is TGTGCCAGCAGCTTAGGTCCCGGACAGCCAGAGACCCAGTACTTC.

The V call is TRBV6-1, the J call TRBJ2-7, with D unclear. Germline V gives CDR1 MNHNS, CDR2 SASEGT. The CDR3 covers 13 residues. The V gene lost 4 bases and the J gene lost 3 bases, with 10 bases spanning the gap. CDR3 in amino acids: CASSVFRYYEQYF. The CDR3 nucleotides are TGTGCCAGCAGTGTTTTTAGATACTACGAGCAGTACTTC.

V usage is TRBV19 and J usage is TRBJ2-5; D unresolved. Per the germline V gene, CDR1 is LNHDA and CDR2 is SQIVND (reference sequence). This CDR3 has 14 residues. Trimming removed 1 base at V and 1 base at J, with 7 bases between. The CDR3 DNA sequence: TGTGCCAGTAGTATAGTTTACTCCCAAGAGACCCAGTACTTC. This translates into CASSIVYSQETQYF.

This chain uses TRBV6-5 with TRBJ2-2; D is unresolved. The CDR3 sequence is 16 residues long. The ends were cut back, 1 base at V and 5 bases at J, with 14 bases in the middle. Germline lookup yields CDR1 MNHEY and CDR2 SVGAGI. The CDR3 spells CASSYFPQVGTGELFF. CDR3 nucleotides: TGTGCCAGCAGTTACTTCCCCCAAGTAGGAACCGGGGAGCTGTTTTTT.

The gene calls are TRBV4-3 and TRBJ2-1; the match to TRBD2 covers 12 bases. J lost 2 bases, V lost 4 bases, and 3 bases had no gene match. CDR1 LGHNA and CDR2 YSLEER come from the germline V gene. The CDR3 is 16 residues long. The CDR3 here is CASSRLAGDAYNEQFF. DNA for the CDR3: TGCGCCAGCAGCCGACTAGCGGGAGATGCCTACAATGAGCAGTTCTTC.

On this clone: The sample holds other DNA sequences that translate to the same CDR3. This sequence joins TRBV19 and TRBJ2-3; TRBD1 or TRBD2 may be the D gene (6 bases each). CDR1 is LNHDA, CDR2 SQIVND, per germline (reference sequence). V was pared by 2 bases and J by 0 bases, with 9 bases between. The length of the CDR3 is 15 residues. CDR3 residues: CASSITGTSTDTQYF. CDR3 bases: TGTGCCAGTAGTATAACAGGGACTAGCACAGATACGCAGTATTTT.